Sequencing of this T cell receptor (beta chain) was carried out in a study of T cell repertoires in cytomegalovirus infection. Overall study context: Well-studied HLA-B-restricted CMV epitopes were used in the study alongside recently identified HLA-C-restricted ones.

TCRdb reprocessed the reads via MiXCR and lists one record per CDR3 protein. The sample lists about 890,000 distinct CDR3 sequences; about 33% were seen once. Germline V CDR1 and CDR2: SGHDT, YYEEEE. The junction had 5 bases not matched to a gene; V was cut back by 1 base and J by 7 bases. This CDR3 region has 14 residues. This clonotype was seen only a few times. What it recognizes is unknown. The input for sequencing was cultured CD8+ T cells from PBMCs, taken from culture after CMV antigen stimulation. This clonotype was obtained from a human donor in good health (CMV status not recorded). Some clones in this sample may be carry-over from other donors' samples. The chain has TRBV5-6 and TRBJ2-1; 7 bases match TRBD1. CDR3 sequence (DNA): TGTGCCAGCAGCTTGCTACAGGGGTGGAATGAGCAGTTCTTC. Translation: CASSLLQGWNEQFF.